The next 20 T cell receptor beta chains were all read from a single sample in a study of blood T cell repertoires in COVID-19. TCRdb's copy holds only in-frame clones and misses some; the assay was immunoSEQ multiplex PCR. The sample has 45,000 to 65,000 clones, roughly 87% seen once. Specimen: peripheral blood. The receptor set was obtained from a man aged 45-65 years with active COVID-19.

The V gene is TRBV9, the J gene TRBJ1-6; D not certain. Trimming took off 0 bases at V and 7 bases at J, with 11 bases between the two ends. The length of the CDR3 is 15 residues. CDR1 is SGDLS and CDR2 is YYNGEE in the germline V gene. The CDR3 nucleotides read TGTGCCAGCAGCGTAGGCGGGGTCGACAATTCACCCCTCCACTTT. It yields the protein CASSVGGVDNSPLHF.

With regard to this clone: Different DNA sequences within this sample yield the same CDR3. CDR3 region: CASSPGTIYEQYF. DNA for the CDR3: TGTGCCAGCAGCCCAGGGACAATCTACGAGCAGTACTTC. The rearrangement links TRBV7-9 to TRBJ2-7; maybe TRBD1 (6 bases). The CDR3 has 13 amino acids. Germline V gene sequence: CDR1 SEHNR, CDR2 FQNEAQ (reference sequence). The V and J ends lost 5 bases and 3 bases respectively, with 11 bases between them.

The chain is built from TRBV4-3 and TRBJ2-3; D not resolved. Germline CDR1 LGHNA, CDR2 YSLEER. V was clipped by 0 bases and J by 5 bases, with 12 bases between them. CDR3 length equals 15 residues. The CDR3 DNA follows: TGCGCCAGCAGCCAAGAACCGGCCTCTAGAGATACGCAGTATTTT. Translating it yields CASSQEPASRDTQYF.

The gene calls are TRBV5-6 and TRBJ1-4; unclear D gene. The CDR3 sequence is 14 residues long. Germline V gene sequence: CDR1 SGHDT, CDR2 YYEEEE. V was trimmed by 4 bases and J by 8 bases, leaving 15 bases between them. The CDR3 spells CASSLRSAAEKLFF. CDR3 sequence (DNA): TGTGCCAGCAGCCTGAGGTCGGCAGCAGAAAAACTGTTTTTT.

The rearrangement joins TRBV5-4 to TRBJ2-7; D might be TRBD1 (5 bases). CDR1 and CDR2 (germline): SGHNT, YYREEE (reference sequence). The CDR3 length is 14 residues. Trimming removed 4 bases from V and 5 bases from J, with 16 bases in between. The CDR3 spells CASSPGLQGHEQYF. For the CDR3, the DNA is TGTGCCAGCAGCCCCGGTTTGCAGGGCCACGAGCAGTACTTC.

The chain employs TRBV9 and TRBJ2-7; 9 nucleotides align to TRBD1. V trimming: 7 bases; J trimming: 4 bases; junction bases outside the gene matches: 12. This CDR3 is built from 15 residues. Germline CDR1 reads SGDLS; CDR2 reads YYNGEE. In nucleotides, the CDR3 is TGTGCCAGCTCACCGGGACAGGGTCCACTTTACGAGCAGTACTTC. Protein: CASSPGQGPLYEQYF.

This clone was recorded a few times. This sequence joins TRBV19 and TRBJ2-7, with D perhaps matching TRBD2 (6 bases). With 10 bases removed from V and 7 bases from J, the gap between germline ends came to 11 bases. The length of the CDR3 is 10 residues. CDR1 and CDR2 from the germline V gene are LNHDA and SQIVND (reference sequence). This chain's CDR3 is CATRAGEQYF. The CDR3 region has the DNA TGTGCCACCCGGGCGGGGGAGCAGTACTTC. Drawing the rest from reference TRBV19 and TRBJ2-7, the complete variable domain is DGGITQSPKYLFRKEGQNVTLSCEQNLNHDAMYWYRQDPGQGLRLIYYSQIVNDFQKGDIAEGYSVSREKKESFPLTVTSAQKNPTAFYLCATRAGEQYFGPGTRLTVT.

The chain combines TRBV15 with TRBJ1-2, with D unclear. V was clipped by 0 bases and J by 6 bases, with 8 bases between them. In germline, CDR1 is LNHNV, CDR2 YYDKDF (reference sequence). CDR3 length equals 13 residues. The DNA of the CDR3 is TGTGCCACCAGCAGAGAATTCTTCGATGGCTACACCTTC. This sequence encodes CATSREFFDGYTF.

CDR3 region: CASSPWTSGLIAKNIQYF. CDR3 in DNA: TGTGCCAGCTCACCATGGACTAGCGGACTTATAGCCAAAAACATTCAGTACTTC. The rearrangement links TRBV18 to TRBJ2-4, with 10 bases lining up with TRBD2. This CDR3 comprises 18 residues. Germline V gene sequence: CDR1 KGHSH, CDR2 LQKENI. V trimming: 2 bases; J trimming: 0 bases; junction bases outside the gene matches: 7.

This clone has just one count. V is TRBV4-3 and J is TRBJ1-1; D is ambiguous. The CDR3 extends over 13 amino acids. CDR1 LGHNA and CDR2 YSLEER come from the germline V gene. V was pared by 7 bases and J by 0 bases, with 9 bases between. The CDR3 here is CASTDGMNTEAFF. The CDR3 DNA reads as TGCGCCAGCACGGACGGGATGAACACTGAAGCTTTCTTT.

The rearrangement uses TRBV27 and TRBJ2-3; 12 bases agree with TRBD2. This CDR3 has 21 amino acids. Trimming at V came to 8 bases and at J to 0 bases, leaving 21 bases not matched to a gene. Germline values: CDR1 MNHEY, CDR2 SMNVEV (reference sequence). The CDR3 region is CASYGWGPRTSGVVSTDTQYF. The DNA of the CDR3 is TGTGCCAGCTACGGTTGGGGCCCCAGGACTAGCGGGGTCGTAAGCACAGATACGCAGTATTTT.

Notes on this clone: An end of the junction does not agree with germline; a read error may underlie this. J is TRBJ2-2 and V is TRBV7-7, with 7 bases that match TRBD1. This CDR3 region has 15 residues. CDR1 SSHAT and CDR2 FNYEAQ come from the germline V gene (reference sequence). The DNA for the CDR3 is TGTGCTAGCAGCCGTTCGGGGACAGTCGGCGGGGAGCTGTTTTTT. Its translation: CASSRSGTVGGELFF.

The chain employs TRBV4-3 and TRBJ2-7; TRBD1 aligns across 9 bases. The V gene's germline CDR1 is LGHNA and CDR2 YSLEER. The length of the CDR3 is 15 residues. The V segment lost 0 bases and the J segment 3 bases; nucleotides outside the gene matches: 3. CDR3 coding DNA: TGCGCCAGCAGCCAAGATGGGACAGGGATCTACGAGCAGTACTTC. Translating gives CASSQDGTGIYEQYF.

V usage is TRBV6-2 or TRBV6-3 and J usage is TRBJ2-7; TRBD1 matches at 9 bases. CDR1 MNHEY and CDR2 SVGEGT come from the germline V gene. The V segment lost 5 bases and the J segment 4 bases; nucleotides outside the gene matches: 15. This CDR3 has 17 residues. The CDR3 DNA sequence: TGTGCCAGCAGTGATACCAGCCCTTGGGACAGGGTTTACGAGCAGTACTTC. Protein sequence: CASSDTSPWDRVYEQYF.

The chain links TRBV6-2 or TRBV6-3 to TRBJ1-5, with TRBD1 matching 8 bases. The CDR3 totals 17 residues. Germline-derived CDR1 and CDR2 are MNHEY and SVGEGT. Trimming cost V 6 bases and J 4 bases; bases outside gene matches: 14. The DNA for the CDR3 is TGTGCCAGCAGCCTGACTTTGGGACAGGAGATTAATCAGCCCCAGCATTTT. Amino acid sequence: CASSLTLGQEINQPQHF.

The chain couples TRBV5-6 to TRBJ1-2; 7 nucleotides agree with TRBD1. V lost 4 bases to trimming and J lost 5 bases; unmatched junction nucleotides: 8. This CDR3 has 14 amino acids. Germline-derived CDR1 and CDR2 are SGHDT and YYEEEE. The CDR3 DNA reads as TGTGCCAGCAGCCCCCGGGACAGTACGTATGGCTACACCTTC. It encodes CASSPRDSTYGYTF.

The J gene is TRBJ2-1, the V gene TRBV7-3; D not resolved. The germline V gene encodes CDR1 SGHTA and CDR2 FQGTGA. The CDR3 runs to 14 residues. V was cut by 5 bases and J by 0 bases, with 8 bases left in between. CDR3 sequence reads: CASSPMSSYNEQFF. The CDR3 region has the DNA TGTGCCAGCAGCCCGATGAGCTCCTACAATGAGCAGTTCTTC.

The genes are TRBV6-5 and TRBJ1-2; D gene uncertain. The CDR3 consists of 15 residues. V lost 8 bases to trimming and J lost 1 base, with 17 bases between them. Germline V gene sequence: CDR1 MNHEY, CDR2 SVGAGI. The CDR3, as DNA: TGTGCCAGCCATCCTAGACACGGGGTTAACTATGGCTACACCTTC. Its translation is CASHPRHGVNYGYTF.

The chain links TRBV6-5 to TRBJ2-5; D possibly corresponds to TRBD2 (5 bases). The length of the CDR3 is 14 residues. V was shortened by 8 bases and J by 4 bases, with 17 bases between the two germline ends. Germline lookup yields CDR1 MNHEY and CDR2 SVGAGI. The CDR3 coding sequence is TGTGCCAGCGGAATCACAGCGGCCAGAGAGACCCAGTACTTC. It yields the protein CASGITAARETQYF.

The chain carries TRBV9 and TRBJ2-1; 10 bases match TRBD2. CDR3 length: 14 amino acids. The V gene end was trimmed by 0 bases and the J gene end by 7 bases; junction bases not matched to a gene: 1. The V gene's germline CDR1 is SGDLS and CDR2 YYNGEE. The CDR3 DNA reads TGTGCCAGCAGCGTAGAGCGGGGGGGAAATGAGCAGTTCTTC. Translated, it gives CASSVERGGNEQFF. Full variable domain (rest looked up from reference TRBV9 and TRBJ2-1): DSGVTQTPKHLITATGQRVTLRCSPRSGDLSVYWYQQSLDQGLQFLIQYYNGEERAKGNILERFSAQQFPDLHSELNLSSLELGDSALYFCASSVERGGNEQFFGPGTRLTVL.